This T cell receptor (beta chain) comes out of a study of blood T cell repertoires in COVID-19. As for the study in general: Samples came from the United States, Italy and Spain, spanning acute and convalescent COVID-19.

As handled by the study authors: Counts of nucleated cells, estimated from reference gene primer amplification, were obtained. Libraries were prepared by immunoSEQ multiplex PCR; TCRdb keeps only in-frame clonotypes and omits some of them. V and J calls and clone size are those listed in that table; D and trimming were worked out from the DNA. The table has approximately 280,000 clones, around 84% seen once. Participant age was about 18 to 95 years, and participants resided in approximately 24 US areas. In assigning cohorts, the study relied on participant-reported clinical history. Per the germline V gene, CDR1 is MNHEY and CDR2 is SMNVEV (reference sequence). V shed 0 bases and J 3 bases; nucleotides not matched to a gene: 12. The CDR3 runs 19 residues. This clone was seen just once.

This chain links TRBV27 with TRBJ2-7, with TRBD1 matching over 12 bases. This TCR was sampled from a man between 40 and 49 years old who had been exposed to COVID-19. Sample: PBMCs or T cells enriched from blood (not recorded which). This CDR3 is CASSLSGAGTGGQFYEQYF. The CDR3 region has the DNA TGTGCCAGCAGTTTATCCGGCGCGGGGACAGGGGGCCAATTCTACGAGCAGTACTTC.